The next 13 T cell receptor beta chains were all read from a single sample in a study of response to subunit inactivated influenza vaccine. TCRdb processed the RT-PCR reads anew with MiXCR; each CDR3 protein has one entry. The sample lists about 520,000 distinct CDR3 sequences; around 25% were seen once. The sequences come from CD4+ T cells sorted from PBMCs, collected roughly 5 days after vaccination. The receptors here all came from a man aged 50-59 years who received an inactivated influenza vaccine.

The J gene is TRBJ2-5, the V gene TRBV5-5; 8 bases agree with TRBD2. CDR3 size: 18 residues. The V gene's germline CDR1 is SGHKS and CDR2 YYEKEE (reference sequence). The junction had 11 bases not matched to a gene; V was cut back by 0 bases and J by 1 base. The CDR3 reads CASSLGLSGGEIQETQYF. CDR3 coding DNA: TGTGCCAGCAGCTTGGGACTGAGCGGGGGAGAGATCCAAGAGACCCAGTACTTC.

The CDR3 DNA follows: TGCAGTGCTAGAGGGCCGACTAGCCTGGACACCGGGGAGCTGTTTTTT. This codes for CSARGPTSLDTGELFF. This chain uses TRBV20-1 with TRBJ2-2, with TRBD2 identical over 7 bases. CDR1 is DFQATT, CDR2 SNEGSKA, per germline (reference sequence). This CDR3 comprises 16 residues. Trimming cost V 1 base and J 3 bases; bases outside gene matches: 8.

The table lists this clonotype with a few counts. V gene TRBV4-2 combines with J gene TRBJ2-1, with D possibly matching TRBD2 (5 bases). Germline CDR1 LGHNA, CDR2 YNFKEQ. V lost 3 bases and J lost 9, with 12 bases in between. The CDR3 loop spans 13 amino acids. Here the CDR3 reads CASSHDTRGEQFF. The CDR3 region has the DNA TGTGCCAGCAGCCACGATACTAGAGGTGAGCAGTTCTTC.

V usage is TRBV6-5 and J usage is TRBJ1-6; D remains ambiguous. Per the germline V gene, CDR1 is MNHEY and CDR2 is SVGAGI. V dropped 6 bases and J dropped 7 bases, with 13 bases sitting between them. CDR3 length: 14 residues. CDR3 in amino acids: CASRYVELNSPLHF. The CDR3 DNA is TGTGCCAGCAGATACGTGGAACTGAATTCACCCCTCCACTTT.

V gene TRBV20-1 combines with J gene TRBJ1-4; D remains ambiguous. The V and J ends lost 0 bases and 7 bases respectively, with 12 bases between them. The CDR3 consists of 14 residues. The V gene's germline CDR1 is DFQATT and CDR2 SNEGSKA (reference sequence). The CDR3 here is CSARDRRVGEKLFF. CDR3 in DNA: TGCAGTGCTAGAGATCGAAGGGTCGGTGAAAAACTGTTTTTT.

This clonotype was recorded at least ten times. The junction departs from germline at one end; a sequencing error may be responsible. V is TRBV7-2 and J is TRBJ2-3; possibly TRBD2 for D (5 bases). Germline values: CDR1 SGHTA, CDR2 FQGNSA. The CDR3 length is 12 residues. CDR3 nucleotides: TGCGCCAGCAGCTTACTAGCAGATACGCAGTATTTT. Translating gives CASSLLADTQYF.

There are a few counts of this clonotype. The chain has TRBV4-3 and TRBJ2-2; D ambiguous. CDR3 length: 15 amino acids. V shed 0 bases and J shed 1 base, with 6 bases lying between them. Per germline, CDR1 LGHNA and CDR2 YSLEER. The CDR3 is CASSQESKNTGELFF. CDR3 coding DNA: TGCGCCAGCAGCCAAGAGTCGAAGAACACCGGGGAGCTGTTTTTT.

The chain uses TRBV7-9 and TRBJ2-1, with 11 bases identical to TRBD2. The J segment lost 3 bases and the V segment lost 1 base, leaving 5 bases of the junction unmatched. CDR1 is SEHNR and CDR2 is FQNEAQ in the germline V gene (reference sequence). The CDR3 runs to 17 residues. The CDR3 is CASSLVGLADNYNEQFF. CDR3 bases: TGTGCCAGCAGCTTAGTGGGACTAGCGGACAACTACAATGAGCAGTTCTTC.

This clonotype came up a few times. This chain connects TRBV3-1 to TRBJ2-3; 13 positions match TRBD2. V dropped 4 bases and J dropped 10; count of bases not matched to a gene: 5. Germline V gene data show CDR1 as LGHDT and CDR2 as YNNKEL (reference sequence). This CDR3 has 14 amino acids. DNA of the CDR3: TGTGCCAGCAGCCCCCGACTAGCGGGGGGAGCGCAGTATTTT. Translated, it gives CASSPRLAGGAQYF.

This clonotype turned up a few times. This sequence joins TRBV20-1 and TRBJ1-5; D is possibly TRBD1 (6 bases). CDR1 is DFQATT and CDR2 is SNEGSKA in the germline V gene (reference sequence). Trimming stripped 3 bases from V and 1 base from J, with 10 bases between. The CDR3 is 14 residues long. In DNA form, the CDR3 reads TGCAGTGCTAGGCCGGGGGCAAGCAATCAGCCCCAGCATTTT. It is translated as CSARPGASNQPQHF.

The chain joins TRBV5-1 to TRBJ1-1, with 7 bases aligning to TRBD1. This CDR3 region has 16 residues. Germline V CDR1 and CDR2: SGHRS, YFSETQ. J gave up 2 bases and V 4 bases, and 11 bases lay outside the gene matches. The CDR3 protein is CASSLYPTGINTEAFF. CDR3 nucleotide sequence: TGCGCCAGCAGCCTGTACCCGACAGGGATTAACACTGAAGCTTTCTTT.

CDR3 bases: TGCGCCAGCAGCCAAGGACAGGGAGGTGGCTATGGCTACACCTTC. This encodes CASSQGQGGGYGYTF. V gene TRBV4-3 combines with J gene TRBJ1-2, with 7 bases identical to TRBD1. The V gene end was trimmed by 1 base and the J gene end by 4 bases; junction bases not matched to a gene: 6. CDR1 LGHNA and CDR2 YSLEER come from the germline V gene. This CDR3 contains 15 residues.

This clonotype turned up a few times. This chain joins TRBV7-2 and TRBJ2-7; 10 bases are a match to TRBD2. This CDR3 spans 17 amino acids. V lost 0 bases, J lost 0 bases, and 5 bases stayed unmatched. Germline V CDR1 and CDR2: SGHTA, FQGNSA. CDR3 DNA sequence: TGTGCCAGCAGCTTAGCTCTAGCGGGGGATAGCTCCTACGAGCAGTACTTC. Protein: CASSLALAGDSSYEQYF.